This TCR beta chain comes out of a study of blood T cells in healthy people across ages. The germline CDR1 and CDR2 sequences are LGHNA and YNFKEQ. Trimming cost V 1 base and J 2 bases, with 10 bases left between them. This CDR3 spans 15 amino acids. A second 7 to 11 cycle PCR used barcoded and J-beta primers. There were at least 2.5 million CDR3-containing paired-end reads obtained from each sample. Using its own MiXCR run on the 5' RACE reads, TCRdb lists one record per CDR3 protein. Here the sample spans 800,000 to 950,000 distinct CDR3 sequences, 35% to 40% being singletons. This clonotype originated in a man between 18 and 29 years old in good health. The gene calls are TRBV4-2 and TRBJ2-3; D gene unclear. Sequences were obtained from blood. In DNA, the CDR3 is TGTGCCAGCAGCCAAGGGTCCCTGGTCACAGATACGCAGTATTTT. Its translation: CASSQGSLVTDTQYF.